One sample yielded the 17 T cell receptor beta chains listed below, sequenced in a study of beta chain features in type 1 diabetes. The whole isolated RNA underwent reverse transcription, so sequencing captured expressed TCRB transcripts. Assay: immunoSEQ multiplex PCR; the TCRdb copy retains only in-frame clones and omits some. The table has 120,000 to 150,000 clones, 9.7% seen once. The sequenced sample was central memory CD4+ T cells from blood. Receptors were obtained from a middle-aged woman in good health.

This clone was recorded many times. The chain employs TRBV5-1 and TRBJ2-1; D is possibly TRBD2 (6 bases). Germline CDR1 and CDR2: SGHRS and YFSETQ. The CDR3 is 14 amino acids. Trimming cost V 4 bases and J 7 bases, with 15 bases left between them. CDR3 DNA sequence: TGCGCCAGCAGCGTCGCCGGGACTGAGAATGAGCAGTTCTTC. Protein product: CASSVAGTENEQFF.

The chain is built from TRBV2 and TRBJ2-5, with D unclear. The germline V and J ends were trimmed by 1 base and 4 bases, with 7 bases remaining between them. The CDR3 is 13 residues long. Germline CDR1 and CDR2: SNHLY and FYNNEI. The CDR3, as DNA: TGTGCCAGCAGTGAAGACTATCGAGAGACCCAGTACTTC. Translated: CASSEDYRETQYF.

This clone has at least ten counts. The CDR3: CATSPRQSSYNEQFF. The CDR3, as DNA: TGTGCCACCAGCCCTAGACAGAGCTCCTACAATGAGCAGTTCTTC. V usage is TRBV15 and J usage is TRBJ2-1; tentatively, D is TRBD1 (5 bases). The germline V and J ends were trimmed by 5 bases and 0 bases, with 11 bases remaining between them. CDR3 size: 15 residues. Germline loops: CDR1 LNHNV, CDR2 YYDKDF (reference sequence).

J is TRBJ1-1 and V is TRBV5-1; the D gene is possibly TRBD1 (6 bases). V shed 4 bases and J shed 4 bases, with 20 bases lying between them. Germline CDR1 and CDR2: SGHRS and YFSETQ. This CDR3 region has 16 residues. The CDR3 protein is CASSRFGQRESTEAFF. The CDR3 nucleotides read TGCGCCAGCAGCCGTTTCGGACAGAGGGAAAGCACTGAAGCTTTCTTT. Full variable domain (missing parts from reference TRBV5-1 and TRBJ1-1): KAGVTQTPRYLIKTRGQQVTLSCSPISGHRSVSWYQQTPGQGLQFLFEYFSETQRNKGNFPGRFSGRQFSNSRSEMNVSTLELGDSALYLCASSRFGQRESTEAFFGQGTRLTVV.

The chain carries TRBV28 and TRBJ2-1, with 7 bases aligning to TRBD2. Looked up from germline, CDR1 is MDHEN and CDR2 is SYDVKM. Germline trimming cut 2 bases from V and 8 bases from J; bases unmatched to any gene: 9. This CDR3 contains 15 residues. CDR3 sequence reads: CASSLPSRGVDEQFF. Here the CDR3 DNA reads TGTGCCAGCAGTTTACCCTCTCGGGGGGTCGATGAGCAGTTCTTC.

The genes are TRBV9 and TRBJ2-2; D is possibly TRBD1 (6 bases). This CDR3 is built from 15 residues. With 4 bases removed from V and 1 base from J, the gap between germline ends came to 11 bases. The germline gives CDR1 SGDLS, CDR2 YYNGEE. This CDR3 is CASSPLGGNTGELFF. The CDR3, as DNA: TGTGCCAGCAGCCCCCTAGGGGGGAACACCGGGGAGCTGTTTTTT.

This clone has more than one count but fewer than ten. The V and J genes are TRBV23-1 and TRBJ2-5; tentatively, D is TRBD1 (6 bases). The DNA end is a closer match to TRBJ2-7, so the J assignment may be wrong. TRBV23-1 is reported as an ORF; its role is uncertain. The CDR3 spans 15 residues. In DNA form, the CDR3 reads TGCGCCAGCAGTCGATACAGGGCCTTCTCCTACGAGCAGTACTTC. Residues: CASSRYRAFSYEQYF.

The table lists this clone with a few counts. The genes are TRBV6-6 and TRBJ1-1; the D gene is possibly TRBD1 (5 bases). Germline V lookup: CDR1 MNHNY, CDR2 SVGAGI (reference sequence). Trimming shortened V by 0 bases and J by 4 bases, and 15 bases separated the two germline ends. The CDR3 is made up of 16 amino acids. In DNA form, the CDR3 reads TGTGCCAGCAGTTACTCCCCGACAGCGTTGGTCACTGAAGCTTTCTTT. Translated, it gives CASSYSPTALVTEAFF.

The gene calls are TRBV11-2 and TRBJ2-1; tentatively, D is TRBD2 (7 bases). The V gene's germline CDR1 is SGHAT and CDR2 FQNNGV. This CDR3 region has 16 residues. With 1 base removed from V and 7 bases from J, the gap between germline ends came to 17 bases. CDR3 bases: TGTGCCAGCAGCTTAGGGGGCGGGGGCCAGGGGAATGAGCAGTTCTTC. This gives the protein CASSLGGGGQGNEQFF.

This clone was counted many times. The J gene is TRBJ2-5, the V gene TRBV7-6; maybe TRBD2 (6 bases). Trimming took 7 bases from V and 4 from J, leaving 22 bases between them. CDR1 SGHVS and CDR2 FNYEAQ come from the germline V gene. CDR3 length: 16 amino acids. CDR3 residues: CASTPLRDGWGETQYF. As DNA, the CDR3 is TGTGCCAGCACCCCTTTGCGGGACGGCTGGGGAGAGACCCAGTACTTC. Full variable domain (outside the CDR3, taken from reference TRBV7-6 and TRBJ2-5): GAGVSQSPRYKVTKRGQDVALRCDPISGHVSLYWYRQALGQGPEFLTYFNYEAQQDKSGLPNDRFSAERPEGSISTLTIQRTEQRDSAMYRCASTPLRDGWGETQYFGPGTRLLVL.

There are many counts of this clone. The DNA for the CDR3 is TGTGCCAGTATGGAACTCTTGACGGGGGGTAACACTGAAGCTTTCTTT. Its protein product is CASMELLTGGNTEAFF. The chain is built from TRBV19 and TRBJ1-1; weak D call: TRBD1 (5 bases). The ends were cut back, 7 bases at V and 2 bases at J, with 20 bases in the middle. CDR3 size: 16 residues. The germline V gene encodes CDR1 LNHDA and CDR2 SQIVND (reference sequence).

In this sample, this clone turned up a few times. The chain carries TRBV18 and TRBJ1-2, with 7 bases fitting TRBD1. Losses at the gene ends were 3 bases for V and 4 bases for J; bases not matched to a gene: 5. Per germline, CDR1 KGHSH and CDR2 LQKENI. The length of the CDR3 is 14 residues. The DNA of the CDR3 is TGTGCCAGCTCACCGTTCCGGGACAGCTATGGCTACACCTTC. It codes for CASSPFRDSYGYTF.

This chain joins TRBV7-6 and TRBJ2-6; D may be TRBD1 (6 bases). The CDR3 totals 21 residues. The germline V gene encodes CDR1 SGHVS and CDR2 FNYEAQ. Trimming took 2 bases from V and 4 from J, leaving 27 bases between them. The CDR3 loop is CASSLRAPGQLGRGGANVLTF. The CDR3 DNA follows: TGTGCCAGCAGCTTACGGGCCCCTGGACAGCTGGGACGAGGGGGGGCCAACGTCCTGACTTTC. The complete variable domain, with remaining parts taken from reference TRBV7-6 and TRBJ2-6, reads GAGVSQSPRYKVTKRGQDVALRCDPISGHVSLYWYRQALGQGPEFLTYFNYEAQQDKSGLPNDRFSAERPEGSISTLTIQRTEQRDSAMYRCASSLRAPGQLGRGGANVLTFGAGSRLTVL.

This clone showed up just a few times. The chain has TRBV2 and TRBJ1-4; TRBD1 is a possible D gene (5 bases). V dropped 3 bases and J dropped 7 bases, with 15 bases sitting between them. Germline loops: CDR1 SNHLY, CDR2 FYNNEI. The CDR3 consists of 15 residues. The CDR3 nucleotides are TGTGCCAGCAGTGATAGGGCGGGGAGGGGTGAAAAACTGTTTTTT. It is translated as CASSDRAGRGEKLFF.

This clone was recorded a few times. The rearrangement joins TRBV19 to TRBJ1-1; D possibly corresponds to TRBD1 (5 bases). The CDR3 has 11 amino acids. V gave up 8 bases and J gave up 10 bases, with 14 bases separating them. Per the germline V gene, CDR1 is LNHDA and CDR2 is SQIVND (reference sequence). The CDR3 DNA follows: TGTGCCAGTGCCGGGGGAAAGGGAGCTTTCTTT. Encoded protein: CASAGGKGAFF. Full variable domain (remainder filled in from reference TRBV19 and TRBJ1-1): DGGITQSPKYLFRKEGQNVTLSCEQNLNHDAMYWYRQDPGQGLRLIYYSQIVNDFQKGDIAEGYSVSREKKESFPLTVTSAQKNPTAFYLCASAGGKGAFFGQGTRLTVV.

This chain connects TRBV15 to TRBJ1-2, with a weak D call TRBD1 (5 bases). The CDR3 is made up of 17 amino acids. Germline V gene sequence: CDR1 LNHNV, CDR2 YYDKDF (reference sequence). The V end lost 5 bases, the J end lost 4 bases, and 23 bases lay between the germline ends. In DNA, the CDR3 is TGTGCCACCAGCCCACAAGGTTTTCAGACAGTCACCTATGGCTACACCTTC. Translation: CATSPQGFQTVTYGYTF. The full variable domain, completed using reference TRBV15 and TRBJ1-2, is DAMVIQNPRYQVTQFGKPVTLSCSQTLNHNVMYWYQQKSSQAPKLLFHYYDKDFNNEADTPDNFQSRRPNTSFCFLDIRSPGLGDTAMYLCATSPQGFQTVTYGYTFGSGTRLTVV.

This clone was observed a handful of times. The chain carries TRBV10-3 and TRBJ2-1; D uncertain. Germline V gene lookup returns CDR1 ENHRY and CDR2 SYGVKD. V was trimmed by 6 bases and J by 5 bases, leaving 17 bases between them. The CDR3 loop spans 15 amino acids. CDR3 amino acids: CAISHQNQNDNEQFF. CDR3 DNA sequence: TGTGCCATCAGCCATCAGAACCAGAACGACAATGAGCAGTTCTTC.